These 9 T cell receptor beta chains were all obtained from the same sample, sequenced in a study of shared clonotypes between healthy human individuals. Measured with immunoSEQ multiplex PCR; TCRdb has only the in-frame clones, and not every one. Among around 510,000 clones listed, 90% to 97% were seen once. The sample comprised naive CD4+ T cells sorted from blood. The sample's subset: CD45RA+ positively selected. Receptors originate from a woman aged 25 to 45 in good health.

The chain joins TRBV10-3 to TRBJ2-4, with TRBD1 matching over 11 bases. The germline V gene encodes CDR1 ENHRY and CDR2 SYGVKD. This CDR3 spans 14 amino acids. Unmatched junction bases numbered 10, after V lost 10 bases and J lost 8 bases. In DNA form, the CDR3 reads TGTGCCACCGGATCGGGACAGGGGGAAGACATTCAGTACTTC. This encodes CATGSGQGEDIQYF.

V gene TRBV28 combines with J gene TRBJ1-1; maybe TRBD1 (5 bases). Germline assignment: CDR1 MDHEN and CDR2 SYDVKM. Trimming shortened V by 7 bases and J by 0 bases, and 12 bases separated the two germline ends. The length of the CDR3 is 14 residues. For the CDR3, the DNA is TGTGCCAGCACTAGCGCGGGGGTGAACACTGAAGCTTTCTTT. Translated, it gives CASTSAGVNTEAFF.

This chain links TRBV15 with TRBJ2-7, with a tentative D call TRBD2 (5 bases). V dropped 2 bases and J dropped 4 bases, with 6 bases sitting between them. CDR1 LNHNV and CDR2 YYDKDF come from the germline V gene (reference sequence). The CDR3 totals 12 residues. The CDR3 sequence is CATSRTGYEQYF. The CDR3 DNA sequence: TGTGCCACCAGCAGAACGGGGTACGAGCAGTACTTC.

The CDR3 sequence is CASSLDGAEGAKAFF. The CDR3 DNA sequence: TGTGCCAGCAGTTTAGACGGGGCTGAGGGGGCGAAAGCTTTCTTT. J is TRBJ1-1 and V is TRBV28, with TRBD1 identical over 7 bases. With V trimmed by 2 bases and J by 9 bases, 12 bases remained unmatched. The CDR3 runs 15 residues. Per germline, CDR1 MDHEN and CDR2 SYDVKM. The whole variable domain, filled in from reference TRBV28 and TRBJ1-1, reads DVKVTQSSRYLVKRTGEKVFLECVQDMDHENMFWYRQDPGLGLRLIYFSYDVKMKEKGDIPEGYSVSREKKERFSLILESASTNQTSMYLCASSLDGAEGAKAFFGQGTRLTVV.

This clone was seen once. The CDR3 sequence is CSVARGPQDTQYF. CDR3 nucleotide sequence: TGCAGCGTTGCGCGAGGGCCACAAGATACGCAGTATTTT. The chain employs TRBV29-1 and TRBJ2-3; weak D call: TRBD2 (5 bases). The CDR3 is 13 amino acids. CDR1 and CDR2 (germline): SQVTM, ANQGSEA. The V end lost 4 bases, the J end lost 5 bases, and 13 bases lay between the germline ends.

This chain uses TRBV28 with TRBJ2-3; D tentatively fits TRBD1 or TRBD2 (5 bases each). Trimming removed 6 bases at V and 6 bases at J, with 10 bases between. Germline loops: CDR1 MDHEN, CDR2 SYDVKM. CDR3 length equals 12 residues. CDR3 loop: CASRLRDDTQYF. DNA for the CDR3: TGTGCCAGCAGACTCCGGGACGATACGCAGTATTTT.

V usage is TRBV29-1 and J usage is TRBJ2-6; D is possibly TRBD1 (6 bases). Germline V CDR1 and CDR2: SQVTM, ANQGSEA. V shed 7 bases and J shed 1 base, with 11 bases lying between them. The CDR3 has 14 amino acids. CDR3 loop: CSAYTGSGANVLTF. CDR3 DNA: TGCAGCGCTTATACAGGGTCTGGGGCCAACGTCCTGACTTTC.

CDR3 sequence: CASSYGGASNQPQHF. For the CDR3, the DNA is TGTGCCAGCAGTTACGGAGGGGCGAGCAATCAGCCCCAGCATTTT. The V gene is TRBV6-5, the J gene TRBJ1-5; D may be TRBD1 (5 bases). The CDR3 covers 15 residues. V lost 2 bases to trimming and J lost 1 base, with 9 bases between them. In germline, CDR1 is MNHEY, CDR2 SVGAGI.

The chain has TRBV29-1 and TRBJ2-1; 11 bases fit TRBD2. Germline CDR1 and CDR2: SQVTM and ANQGSEA. V lost 3 bases, J lost 0 bases, and 10 bases stayed unmatched. This CDR3 region has 18 residues. The chain's CDR3 is CSVDRLAGGGSSYNEQFF. The CDR3 coding sequence is TGCAGCGTTGATCGGCTAGCGGGAGGCGGGAGCTCCTACAATGAGCAGTTCTTC.